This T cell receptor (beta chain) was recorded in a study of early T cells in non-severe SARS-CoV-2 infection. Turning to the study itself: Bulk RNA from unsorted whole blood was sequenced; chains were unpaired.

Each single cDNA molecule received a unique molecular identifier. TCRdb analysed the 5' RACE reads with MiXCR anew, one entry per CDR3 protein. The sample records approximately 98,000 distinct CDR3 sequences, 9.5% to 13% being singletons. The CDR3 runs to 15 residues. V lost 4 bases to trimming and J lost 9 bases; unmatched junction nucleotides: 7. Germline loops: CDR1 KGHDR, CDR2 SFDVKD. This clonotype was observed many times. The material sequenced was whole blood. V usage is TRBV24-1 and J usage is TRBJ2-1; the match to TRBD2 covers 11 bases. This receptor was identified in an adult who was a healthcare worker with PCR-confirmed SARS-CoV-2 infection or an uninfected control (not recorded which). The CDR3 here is CATSDPRGTSGEQFF. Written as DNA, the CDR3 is TGTGCCACCAGTGACCCACGCGGGACTAGCGGTGAGCAGTTCTTC.